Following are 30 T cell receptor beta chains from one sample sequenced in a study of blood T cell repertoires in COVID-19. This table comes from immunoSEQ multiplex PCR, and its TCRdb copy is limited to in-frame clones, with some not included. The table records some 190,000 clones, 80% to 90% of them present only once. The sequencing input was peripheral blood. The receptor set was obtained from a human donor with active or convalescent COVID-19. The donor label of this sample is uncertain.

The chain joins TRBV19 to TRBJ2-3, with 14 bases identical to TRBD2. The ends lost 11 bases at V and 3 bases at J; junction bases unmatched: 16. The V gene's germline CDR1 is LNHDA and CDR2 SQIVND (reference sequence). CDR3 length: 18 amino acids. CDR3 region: CASRVVTGTSGSTDTQYF. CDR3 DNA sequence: TGTGCCTCTAGGGTAGTCACCGGGACTAGCGGGAGTACAGATACGCAGTATTTT.

The CDR3 spells CASSPRRLAGTDTQYF. CDR3 bases: TGTGCCAGCAGCCCAAGGAGGTTGGCTGGCACAGATACGCAGTATTTT. The chain carries TRBV7-3 and TRBJ2-3; maybe TRBD2 (5 bases). The V end lost 5 bases, the J end lost 1 base, and 16 bases lay between the germline ends. Germline CDR1 reads SGHTA; CDR2 reads FQGTGA. The CDR3 length is 16 residues.

For the CDR3, the DNA is TGTGCCAGCAGCTTGAGAGGACAGGGGGATACTGAAGCTTTCTTT. It specifies CASSLRGQGDTEAFF. The chain joins TRBV11-2 to TRBJ1-1; 10 nucleotides line up with TRBD1. The CDR3 is made up of 15 amino acids. After removal of 3 bases from V and 5 bases from J, the junction contained 6 bases not matched to a gene. The V gene's germline CDR1 is SGHAT and CDR2 FQNNGV.

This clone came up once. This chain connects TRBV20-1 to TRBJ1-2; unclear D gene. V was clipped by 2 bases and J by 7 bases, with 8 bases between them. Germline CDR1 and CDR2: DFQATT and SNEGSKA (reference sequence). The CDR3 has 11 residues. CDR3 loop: CSARSEGGYTF. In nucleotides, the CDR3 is TGCAGTGCTAGATCGGAGGGTGGCTACACCTTC.

The CDR3 is CASSQDFLNTDTQYF. The CDR3 DNA is TGCGCCAGCAGCCAAGATTTCCTAAACACAGATACGCAGTATTTT. The V and J genes are TRBV4-3 and TRBJ2-3, with D uncertain. Trimming cost V 0 bases and J 2 bases, with 9 bases left between them. Germline CDR1 is LGHNA and CDR2 is YSLEER. CDR3 length: 15 amino acids.

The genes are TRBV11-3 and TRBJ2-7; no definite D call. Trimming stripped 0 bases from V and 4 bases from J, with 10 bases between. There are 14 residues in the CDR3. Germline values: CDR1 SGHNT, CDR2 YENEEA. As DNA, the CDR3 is TGTGCCAGCAGCTTAGACCCTAGTCGATACGAGCAGTACTTC. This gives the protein CASSLDPSRYEQYF.

The CDR3 protein is CASSLGSGSSYEQYF. DNA of the CDR3: TGTGCCAGCAGCTTGGGTAGCGGGAGCTCCTACGAGCAGTACTTC. The chain couples TRBV5-4 to TRBJ2-7; 9 bases are a match to TRBD2. Germline assignment: CDR1 SGHNT and CDR2 YYREEE (reference sequence). V shed 0 bases, J shed 0 bases, and the junction held 1 base outside the gene matches. This CDR3 has 15 residues.

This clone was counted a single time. CDR3 protein: CASSQDFGSGYEQYF. CDR3 sequence (DNA): TGTGCCAGCAGCCAAGATTTTGGTAGCGGCTACGAGCAGTACTTC. The rearrangement uses TRBV14 and TRBJ2-7; D is possibly TRBD2 (6 bases). V was trimmed by 0 bases and J by 3 bases, leaving 12 bases between them. This CDR3 is 15 amino acids long. The germline V gene encodes CDR1 SGHDN and CDR2 FVKESK.

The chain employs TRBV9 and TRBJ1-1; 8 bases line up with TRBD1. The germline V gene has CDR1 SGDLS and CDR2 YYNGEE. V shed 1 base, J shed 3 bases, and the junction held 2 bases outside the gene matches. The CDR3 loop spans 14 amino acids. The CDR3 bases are TGTGCCAGCAGCGTATCGGGACAGGACACTGAAGCTTTCTTT. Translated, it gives CASSVSGQDTEAFF.

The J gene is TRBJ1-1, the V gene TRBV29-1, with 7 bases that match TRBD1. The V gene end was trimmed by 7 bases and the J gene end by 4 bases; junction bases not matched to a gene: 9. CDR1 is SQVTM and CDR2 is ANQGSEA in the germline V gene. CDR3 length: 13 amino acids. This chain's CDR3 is CSAEKDRPTEAFF. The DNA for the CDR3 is TGCAGCGCCGAGAAGGACAGGCCCACTGAAGCTTTCTTT.

The CDR3 region is CASSEGQGRGSAKNIQYF. The CDR3 DNA is TGTGCCAGCAGTGAAGGTCAGGGTAGGGGGAGTGCCAAAAACATTCAGTACTTC. The V gene is TRBV2, the J gene TRBJ2-4, with a weak D call TRBD1 (6 bases). This CDR3 has 18 amino acids. Trimming stripped 1 base from V and 1 base from J, with 17 bases between. The V gene's germline CDR1 is SNHLY and CDR2 FYNNEI.

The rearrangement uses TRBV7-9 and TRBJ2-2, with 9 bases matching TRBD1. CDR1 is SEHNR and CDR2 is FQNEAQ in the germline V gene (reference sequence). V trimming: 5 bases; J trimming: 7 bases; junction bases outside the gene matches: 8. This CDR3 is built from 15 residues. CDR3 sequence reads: CASSPRTGVGGELFF. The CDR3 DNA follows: TGTGCCAGCAGCCCCCGGACAGGGGTCGGCGGGGAGCTGTTTTTT.

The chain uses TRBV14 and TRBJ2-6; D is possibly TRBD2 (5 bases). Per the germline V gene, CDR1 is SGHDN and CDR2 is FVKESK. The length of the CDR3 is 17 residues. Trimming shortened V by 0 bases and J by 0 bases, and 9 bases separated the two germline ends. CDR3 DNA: TGTGCCAGCAGCCAAGAGACTACGTACTCTGGGGCCAACGTCCTGACTTTC. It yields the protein CASSQETTYSGANVLTF.

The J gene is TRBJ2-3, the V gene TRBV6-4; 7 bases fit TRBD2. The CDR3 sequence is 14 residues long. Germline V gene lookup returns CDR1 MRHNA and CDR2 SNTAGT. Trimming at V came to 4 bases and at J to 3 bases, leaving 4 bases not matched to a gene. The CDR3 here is CASSVAGSTDTQYF. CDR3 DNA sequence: TGTGCCAGCAGTGTAGCGGGTAGTACAGATACGCAGTATTTT.

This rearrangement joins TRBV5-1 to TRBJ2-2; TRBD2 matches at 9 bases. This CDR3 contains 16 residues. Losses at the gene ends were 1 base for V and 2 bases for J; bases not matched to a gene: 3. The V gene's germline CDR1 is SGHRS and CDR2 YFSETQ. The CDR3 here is CASSLSGGTNTGELFF. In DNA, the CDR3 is TGCGCCAGCAGCTTGAGCGGGGGGACAAACACCGGGGAGCTGTTTTTT.

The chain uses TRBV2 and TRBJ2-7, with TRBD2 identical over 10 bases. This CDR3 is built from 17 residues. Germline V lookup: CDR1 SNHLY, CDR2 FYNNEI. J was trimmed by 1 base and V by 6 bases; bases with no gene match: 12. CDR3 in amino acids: CASSGVKTSGKSYEQYF. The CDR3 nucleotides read TGTGCCAGCAGCGGGGTAAAAACTAGCGGGAAATCCTACGAGCAGTACTTC.

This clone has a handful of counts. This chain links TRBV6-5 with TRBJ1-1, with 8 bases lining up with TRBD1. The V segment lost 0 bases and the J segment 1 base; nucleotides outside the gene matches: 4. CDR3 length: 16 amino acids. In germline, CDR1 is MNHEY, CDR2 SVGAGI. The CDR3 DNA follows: TGTGCCAGCAGTTACTCGCCGGGACAGGCGAACACTGAAGCTTTCTTT. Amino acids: CASSYSPGQANTEAFF.

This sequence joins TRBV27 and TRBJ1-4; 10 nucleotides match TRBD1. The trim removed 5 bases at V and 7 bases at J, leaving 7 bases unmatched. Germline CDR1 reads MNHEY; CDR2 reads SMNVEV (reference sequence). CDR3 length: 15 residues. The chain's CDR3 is CASSPRQGASEKLFF. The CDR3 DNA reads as TGTGCCAGCAGTCCCCGACAGGGGGCGAGTGAAAAACTGTTTTTT.

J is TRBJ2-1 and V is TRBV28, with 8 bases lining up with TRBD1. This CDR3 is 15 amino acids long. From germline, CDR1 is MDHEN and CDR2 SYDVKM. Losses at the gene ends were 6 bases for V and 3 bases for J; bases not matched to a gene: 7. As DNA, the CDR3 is TGTGCCAGCAGCTGGGGGGACAGGAACTACAATGAGCAGTTCTTC. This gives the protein CASSWGDRNYNEQFF. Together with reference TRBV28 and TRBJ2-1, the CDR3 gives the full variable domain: DVKVTQSSRYLVKRTGEKVFLECVQDMDHENMFWYRQDPGLGLRLIYFSYDVKMKEKGDIPEGYSVSREKKERFSLILESASTNQTSMYLCASSWGDRNYNEQFFGPGTRLTVL.

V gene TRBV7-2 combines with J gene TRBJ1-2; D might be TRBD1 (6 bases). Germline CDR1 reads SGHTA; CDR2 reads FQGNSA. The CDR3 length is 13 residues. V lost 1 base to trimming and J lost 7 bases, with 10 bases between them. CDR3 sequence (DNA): TGTGCCAGCAGCTTAGGTGGGGGCAGTGGCTACACCTTC. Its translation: CASSLGGGSGYTF.

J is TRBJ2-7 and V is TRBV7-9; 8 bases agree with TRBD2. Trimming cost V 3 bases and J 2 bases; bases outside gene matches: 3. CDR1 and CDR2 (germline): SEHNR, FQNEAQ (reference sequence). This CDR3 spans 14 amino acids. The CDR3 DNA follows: TGTGCCAGCAGCTTGGGACTAGATCCCTACGAGCAGTACTTC. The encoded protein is CASSLGLDPYEQYF.

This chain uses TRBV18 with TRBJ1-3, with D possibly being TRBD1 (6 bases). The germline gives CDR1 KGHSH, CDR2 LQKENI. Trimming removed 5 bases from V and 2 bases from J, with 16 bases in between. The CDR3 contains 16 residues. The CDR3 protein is CASSEGTPVTGNTIYF. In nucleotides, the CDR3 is TGTGCCAGCTCAGAAGGGACACCGGTTACTGGAAACACCATATATTTT.

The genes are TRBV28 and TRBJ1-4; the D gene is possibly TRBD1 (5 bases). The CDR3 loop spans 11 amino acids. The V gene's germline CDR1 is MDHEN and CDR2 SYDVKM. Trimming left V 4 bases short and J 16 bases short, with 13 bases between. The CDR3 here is CASSSTAFRFF. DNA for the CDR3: TGTGCCAGCAGTTCGACAGCCTTTCGGTTTTTT. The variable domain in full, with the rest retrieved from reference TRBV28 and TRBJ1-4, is DVKVTQSSRYLVKRTGEKVFLECVQDMDHENMFWYRQDPGLGLRLIYFSYDVKMKEKGDIPEGYSVSREKKERFSLILESASTNQTSMYLCASSSTAFRFFGSGTQLSVL.

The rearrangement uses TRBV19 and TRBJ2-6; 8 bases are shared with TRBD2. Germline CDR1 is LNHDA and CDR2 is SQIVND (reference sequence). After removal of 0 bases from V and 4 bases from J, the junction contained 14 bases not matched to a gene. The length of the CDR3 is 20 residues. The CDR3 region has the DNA TGTGCCAGTAGTATAGATGCGGGGGACGGGGGGGCGGGCGGGGCCAACGTCCTGACTTTC. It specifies CASSIDAGDGGAGGANVLTF.

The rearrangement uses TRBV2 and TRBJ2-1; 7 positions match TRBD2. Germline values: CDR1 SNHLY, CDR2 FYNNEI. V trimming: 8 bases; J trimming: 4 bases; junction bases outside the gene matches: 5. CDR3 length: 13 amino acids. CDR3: CASLERGYNEQFF. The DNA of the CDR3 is TGTGCCAGCCTAGAGCGGGGTTACAATGAGCAGTTCTTC.

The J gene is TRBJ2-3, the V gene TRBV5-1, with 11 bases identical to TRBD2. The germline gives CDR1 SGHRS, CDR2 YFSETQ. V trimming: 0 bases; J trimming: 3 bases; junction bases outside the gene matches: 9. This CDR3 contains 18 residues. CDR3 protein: CASSLGTLAGVGTDTQYF. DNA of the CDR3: TGCGCCAGCAGCTTGGGTACACTAGCGGGGGTTGGGACAGATACGCAGTATTTT. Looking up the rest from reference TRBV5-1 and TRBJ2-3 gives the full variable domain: KAGVTQTPRYLIKTRGQQVTLSCSPISGHRSVSWYQQTPGQGLQFLFEYFSETQRNKGNFPGRFSGRQFSNSRSEMNVSTLELGDSALYLCASSLGTLAGVGTDTQYFGPGTRLTVL.

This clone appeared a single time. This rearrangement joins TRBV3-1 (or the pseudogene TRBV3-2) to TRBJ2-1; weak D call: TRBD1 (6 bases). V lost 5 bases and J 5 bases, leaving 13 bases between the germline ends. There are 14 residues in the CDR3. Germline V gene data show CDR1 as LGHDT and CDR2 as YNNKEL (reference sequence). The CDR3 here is CASSYLQGNNEQFF. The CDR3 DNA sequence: TGTGCCAGCAGCTATCTGCAGGGGAACAATGAGCAGTTCTTC.

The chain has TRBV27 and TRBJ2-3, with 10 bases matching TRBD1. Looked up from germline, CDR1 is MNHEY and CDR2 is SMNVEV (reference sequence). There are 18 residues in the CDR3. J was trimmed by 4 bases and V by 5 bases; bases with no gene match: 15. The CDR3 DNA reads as TGTGCCAGCAGTCCACCTCCGCGGACAGGGGGAAGAGCAGATACGCAGTATTTT. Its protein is CASSPPPRTGGRADTQYF.

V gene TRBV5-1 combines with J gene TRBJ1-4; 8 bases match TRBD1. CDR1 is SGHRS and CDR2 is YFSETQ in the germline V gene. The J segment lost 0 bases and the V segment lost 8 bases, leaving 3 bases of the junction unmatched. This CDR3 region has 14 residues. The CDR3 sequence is CASTQGATNEKLFF. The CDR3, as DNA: TGCGCCAGTACACAGGGGGCAACTAATGAAAAACTGTTTTTT.

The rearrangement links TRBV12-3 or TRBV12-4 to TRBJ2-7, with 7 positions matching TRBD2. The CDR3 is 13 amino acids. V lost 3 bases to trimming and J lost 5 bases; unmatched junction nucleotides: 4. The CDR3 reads CASSLGGVNEQYF. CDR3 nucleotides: TGTGCCAGCAGTTTGGGGGGGGTTAACGAGCAGTACTTC.